These T cell receptor beta chains were read from a single sample in a study of cytomegalovirus exposure and HLA in healthy donors. Clones were sequenced by immunoSEQ multiplex PCR, and TCRdb holds only the in-frame ones, with some missing. The sample lists 150,000 to 200,000 clones; almost 85% were seen once. The sample consisted of PBMCs. The receptors originated from a woman aged 50 to 60 in good health and CMV-seronegative. CDR3s include the opening cysteine and the closing phenylalanine or tryptophan. The D gene is left open where the match is weak. Size tells how often a clone was seen (once, few, many) or the class of an expanded clone, and some rows leave it out.

TRBV7-9	17	TRBJ2-7	TRBD2	-	TGTGCCAGCAGCCCGGAGGGACTAGCGGGATTCTTGAACGAGCAGTACTTC	CASSPEGLAGFLNEQYF
TRBV7-9	16	TRBJ1-5	-	-	TGTGCCAGCAGCCGGTCGGGGTGGTTTGATAATCAGCCCCAGCATTTT	CASSRSGWFDNQPQHF
TRBV19	15	TRBJ2-7	TRBD1	few	TGTGCCAGTAGTAATACAGGGGGCGCATTCTACGAGCAGTACTTC	CASSNTGGAFYEQYF
TRBV27	18	TRBJ2-1	-	-	TGTGCCAGCAGCTCCTCTACTGCCGGGACGAAGGGGAGGAATGAGCAGTTCTTC	CASSSSTAGTKGRNEQFF
TRBV2	13	TRBJ1-1	-	few	TGTGCCAGTACCCTGGGGGCAGGGACTGAAGCTTTCTTT	CASTLGAGTEAFF
TRBV27	13	TRBJ2-2	-	-	TGTGCCAGCAGTTTCAAGAACACCGGGGAGCTGTTTTTT	CASSFKNTGELFF
TRBV6-1	14	TRBJ2-3	-	once	TGTGCCAGCAGTGAAGGTAGGGGACAAGATACGCAGTATTTT	CASSEGRGQDTQYF
TRBV19	16	TRBJ2-5	TRBD2	-	TGTGCCAGTAGTCCCGGGACTAGCGGGAGGCAAGAGACCCAGTACTTC	CASSPGTSGRQETQYF
TRBV6-1	15	TRBJ2-6	TRBD1	few	TGTGCCAGCAAAGGGGGCCAGTCGGGGGCCAACGTCCTGACTTTC	CASKGGQSGANVLTF
TRBV28	14	TRBJ1-1	TRBD1	-	TGTGCCAGCACCTCGACAGGGGGTTACACTGAAGCTTTCTTT	CASTSTGGYTEAFF
TRBV6-5	15	TRBJ2-7	-	-	TGTGCCAGCCGCCCCAGCCAGAGGGAAACCTACGAGCAGTACTTC	CASRPSQRETYEQYF
TRBV18	17	TRBJ1-5	-	once	TGTGCCAGCTCACCACCGGGAGGTCGAGCTTCCAATCAGCCCCAGCATTTT	CASSPPGGRASNQPQHF
TRBV27	15	TRBJ1-5	TRBD1	-	TGTGCCAGCAGGGGGACAGGGGGGTTCAATCAGCCCCAGCATTTT	CASRGTGGFNQPQHF
TRBV6-1	15	TRBJ2-5	TRBD2	-	TGTGCCAGCAGTGAACTAGCGGGGGGGCAAGAGACCCAGTACTTC	CASSELAGGQETQYF
TRBV5-1	14	TRBJ2-1	-	-	TGCGCCAGCAGCTTGGGTAGCGGTTACAATGAGCAGTTCTTC	CASSLGSGYNEQFF
TRBV7-9	14	TRBJ2-7	TRBD1	-	TGTGCCAGCAGCCCGGACAGGGGGCCCTACGAGCAGTACTTC	CASSPDRGPYEQYF
TRBV10-2	14	TRBJ2-7	-	-	TGCGCCAGCAGTGATCGACACACGATCTACGAGCAGTACTTC	CASSDRHTIYEQYF
TRBV18	15	TRBJ1-5	TRBD1	few	TGTGCCAGCTCCCAGACAGGGGGGAACAATCAGCCCCAGCATTTT	CASSQTGGNNQPQHF
TRBV2	15	TRBJ2-2	TRBD2	-	TGTGCCAGCAGGACGTTTAGCGGGAGGGCCGGGGAGCTGTTTTTT	CASRTFSGRAGELFF
TRBV15	13	TRBJ2-2	-	-	TGTGCCACCAGCAGACTGAACACCGGGGAGCTGTTTTTT	CATSRLNTGELFF
TRBV18	15	TRBJ1-2	TRBD1	-	TGTGCCAGCTCACCGGCACAGTACAGGGGGATCGGCTACACCTTC	CASSPAQYRGIGYTF
TRBV27	16	TRBJ2-7	-	-	TGTGCCAGCAGTTTAATGGCGGGCCCGAGCTCCTACGAGCAGTACTTC	CASSLMAGPSSYEQYF
TRBV6-5	15	TRBJ1-2	-	-	TGTGCCAGCAGTTACGGGGGGGCAGCTAACTATGGCTACACCTTC	CASSYGGAANYGYTF
TRBV6-5	12	TRBJ1-2	TRBD1	-	TGTGCCAGCAGACGGACAGGGTATGGCTACACCTTC	CASRRTGYGYTF
TRBV7-8	14	TRBJ2-1	-	-	TGTGCCAGCAGCCATCGACTAGGCCGGGATGAGCAGTTCTTC	CASSHRLGRDEQFF
TRBV25-1	15	TRBJ1-4	TRBD1	-	TGTGCCAGCAGTGTTCAGGGGGCGCCGGTTGAAAAACTGTTTTTT	CASSVQGAPVEKLFF
TRBV18	13	TRBJ2-7	TRBD1	once	TGTGCCAGCTCCGGGACAGGGTTCTACGAGCAGTACTTC	CASSGTGFYEQYF
TRBV27	13	TRBJ1-3	TRBD1	-	TGTGCCAGCAGTCCGCAGGGGGCGGACACCATATATTTT	CASSPQGADTIYF
TRBV19	17	TRBJ1-1	TRBD1	once	TGTGCCAGTACCTTTTTGTTTAAGGGGGCTGGAGACACTGAAGCTTTCTTT	CASTFLFKGAGDTEAFF
TRBV7-9	16	TRBJ2-2	TRBD1	few	TGTGCCAGCAGCTCGGACAGGGGGATTGGGACCGGGGAGCTGTTTTTT	CASSSDRGIGTGELFF
TRBV7-9	14	TRBJ2-5	TRBD1	-	TGTGCCAGCAGCTTGGGACAGGGTCAAGAGACCCAGTACTTC	CASSLGQGQETQYF
TRBV12-5	15	TRBJ1-1	-	-	TGTGCTAGTGGTTTGCCGCGACAGCAGAACACTGAAGCTTTCTTT	CASGLPRQQNTEAFF
TRBV6-8	15	TRBJ2-7	-	-	TGTGCCAGCAGTACAACAGGTGGGCGCCCCTACGAGCAGTACTTC	CASSTTGGRPYEQYF
TRBV5-1	19	TRBJ2-2	-	-	TGCGCCAGCAGCTTGGATGGGCCTTGGATAGCGGCGAACACCGGGGAGCTGTTTTTT	CASSLDGPWIAANTGELFF
TRBV6-5	13	TRBJ1-4	TRBD1	-	TGTGCCAGCAGCCCTTCGACAGGGTTAAAACTGTTTTTT	CASSPSTGLKLFF
TRBV14	15	TRBJ2-7	TRBD1	few	TGTGCCAGCAGCACCCGACAGGGGCTTACCTACGAGCAGTACTTC	CASSTRQGLTYEQYF
TRBV6-5	13	TRBJ1-1	TRBD1	-	TGTGCCAGTAACAGGGGAGGGAACACTGAAGCTTTCTTT	CASNRGGNTEAFF
TRBV5-5	17	TRBJ2-1	-	-	TGTGCCAGCAGGAAAACCTGGACTATTAGCTCCTACAATGAGCAGTTCTTC	CASRKTWTISSYNEQFF
TRBV29-1	12	TRBJ2-2	-	-	TGCAGCGTTTCAGGGGCGTCCGGGGAGCTGTTTTTT	CSVSGASGELFF
TRBV2	14	TRBJ2-4	TRBD2	-	TGTGCCAGCGGCGGGACTAGCGGGAAAAACATTCAGTACTTC	CASGGTSGKNIQYF
TRBV29-1	14	TRBJ1-2	TRBD1	-	TGCAGCGTTGTTATTGGACAGGGGAGTTATGGCTACACCTTC	CSVVIGQGSYGYTF
TRBV10-1	14	TRBJ1-1	TRBD1	few	TGCGCCAGCAGTGCCGGGACAGGGTACACTGAAGCTTTCTTT	CASSAGTGYTEAFF
TRBV7-9	12	TRBJ2-5	-	-	TGTGCCAGCAGCTTACCCGAAGAGACCCAGTACTTC	CASSLPEETQYF
TRBV9	16	TRBJ1-3	-	-	TGTGCCAGCAGCGTAGGGGCAGATTACTCTGGAAACACCATATATTTT	CASSVGADYSGNTIYF
TRBV7-2	14	TRBJ2-7	TRBD2	once	TGTGCCAGCAGCTCGGGACTAGCCCAGTACGAGCAGTACTTC	CASSSGLAQYEQYF
TRBV7-3	15	TRBJ2-1	TRBD2	-	TGTGCCAGCAGCTCTCGACTAGCGCCAAGGAATGAGCAGTTCTTC	CASSSRLAPRNEQFF
TRBV6-1	13	TRBJ1-2	-	-	TGTGCCAGCAGCAGACAGGACTCCTATGGCTACACCTTC	CASSRQDSYGYTF